A selection of T cell receptor beta chains follows, all from one sample in a study of CD8 T cells in Susac syndrome. TCRdb independently ran MiXCR on the immunoSEQ multiplex PCR reads; one entry per CDR3 protein. The sample carries more than 250,000 distinct CDR3 sequences, under 95% recorded once. The source material was CD4+ T cells from PBMCs. The receptors were sampled from a human donor with multiple sclerosis. CDR3s include the opening cysteine and the closing phenylalanine or tryptophan. A D gene is named only where the DNA matches it firmly. Part of the rows lack a size; the others show once, few, many or a class for expanded clones.

cdr3_length | j_call | clone_size | v_call | d_call | cdr3_aa | cdr3_nt
13 | TRBJ2-1 | . | TRBV29-1 | TRBD2 | CSASGGGRDEQFF | TGCAGCGCGTCGGGGGGGGGCCGGGATGAGCAGTTCTTC
11 | TRBJ2-7 | . | TRBV29-1 | . | CSVERDYEQYF | TGCAGCGTTGAGCGTGACTACGAGCAGTACTTC
14 | TRBJ2-2 | . | TRBV19 | . | CASRRPTNTGELFF | TGTGCCAGTAGGCGCCCCACGAACACCGGGGAGCTGTTTTTT
15 | TRBJ1-2 | . | TRBV5-6 | TRBD1 | CASSFGDRVNYGYTF | TGTGCCAGCAGCTTCGGGGACAGGGTCAACTATGGCTACACCTTC
15 | TRBJ2-5 | . | TRBV19 | TRBD1 | CASSVDRGSQETQYF | TGTGCCAGTAGTGTCGACAGGGGGTCCCAAGAGACCCAGTACTTC
15 | TRBJ2-5 | . | TRBV7-8 | . | CASSPRGREWETQYF | TGTGCCAGCAGCCCACGGGGGCGGGAGTGGGAGACCCAGTACTTC
15 | TRBJ1-1 | . | TRBV19 | . | CASSILGAPNTEAFF | TGTGCCAGTAGTATCCTAGGGGCGCCGAACACTGAAGCTTTCTTT
13 | TRBJ1-5 | . | TRBV20-1 | TRBD1 | CSARDRGFGPQHF | TGCAGTGCTAGGGACAGGGGGTTTGGGCCCCAGCATTTT
13 | TRBJ1-1 | . | TRBV12-3/TRBV12-4 | . | CASSIRDGSEAFF | TGTGCCAGCAGCATCCGGGACGGATCTGAAGCTTTCTTT
15 | TRBJ1-4 | . | TRBV7-9 | TRBD1 | CASSLGGQGWEKLFF | TGTGCCAGCAGCTTAGGAGGACAGGGTTGGGAAAAACTGTTTTTT
14 | TRBJ1-3 | . | TRBV19 | . | CASTPDRTGNTIYF | TGTGCCAGTACCCCAGACAGAACTGGAAACACCATATATTTT
13 | TRBJ1-3 | once | TRBV2 | . | CASTWVSGNTIYF | TGTGCCAGCACCTGGGTATCTGGAAACACCATATATTTT
15 | TRBJ1-6 | . | TRBV6-5 | TRBD1 | CASSYSWDRASPLHF | TGTGCCAGCAGTTACTCGTGGGACAGGGCTTCACCCCTCCACTTT
14 | TRBJ1-6 | . | TRBV7-9 | . | CASVPGRNNSPLHF | TGTGCCAGCGTCCCGGGCCGGAATAATTCACCCCTCCACTTT
14 | TRBJ2-1 | . | TRBV19 | TRBD2 | CASLPAGGQNEQFF | TGTGCCAGCCTACCAGCGGGAGGTCAGAATGAGCAGTTCTTC
17 | TRBJ2-2 | . | TRBV18 | TRBD1 | CASSIQRQGASTGELFF | TGTGCCAGCTCAATCCAGAGGCAGGGGGCTTCCACCGGGGAGCTGTTTTTT
15 | TRBJ2-5 | . | TRBV19 | TRBD2 | CASSVGLAAPETQYF | TGTGCCAGTAGTGTTGGACTAGCAGCCCCAGAGACCCAGTACTTC
14 | TRBJ1-2 | . | TRBV27 | TRBD1 | CASSSQGGNYGYTF | TGTGCCAGCAGTTCTCAGGGGGGTAACTATGGCTACACCTTC
15 | TRBJ2-5 | . | TRBV7-2 | TRBD1 | CASSLRGQGSVAQYF | TGTGCCAGCAGCCTTCGGGGACAGGGTAGTGTGGCCCAGTACTTC
13 | TRBJ2-7 | . | TRBV7-9 | . | CASSSGTYYEQYF | TGTGCCAGCAGCTCCGGGACGTACTACGAGCAGTACTTC
15 | TRBJ2-1 | . | TRBV9 | . | CASSVGGVAINEQFF | TGTGCCAGCAGCGTAGGGGGGGTAGCAATCAATGAGCAGTTCTTC
14 | TRBJ1-2 | . | TRBV30 | TRBD1 | CAWIRDRGNYGYTF | TGTGCCTGGATTAGGGACAGGGGTAACTATGGCTACACCTTC
16 | TRBJ2-5 | . | TRBV3-1 | . | CASSQDPTGRRETQYF | TGTGCCAGCAGCCAAGATCCCACAGGGCGACGGGAGACCCAGTACTTC
13 | TRBJ2-7 | few | TRBV2 | . | CASSVNRHYEQYF | TGTGCCAGCTCGGTGAACAGGCACTACGAGCAGTACTTC
21 | TRBJ1-6 | . | TRBV19 | TRBD1 | CASRNLLPRTGGNPKYSPLHF | TGTGCCAGCCGAAACCTACTACCCCGGACAGGGGGCAACCCTAAGTATTCACCCCTCCACTTT
18 | TRBJ2-2 | . | TRBV5-1 | . | CASSNGGGGGANTGELFF | TGCGCCAGCAGCAACGGTGGAGGAGGCGGCGCGAACACCGGGGAGCTGTTTTTT
13 | TRBJ1-5 | . | TRBV7-8 | . | CASSLDIGQPQHF | TGTGCCAGCAGCCTTGATATAGGGCAGCCCCAGCATTTT